This T cell receptor (beta chain) is from a study of blood T cell repertoires in COVID-19. Study-level background: The United States, Italy and Spain were the sources of the acute and convalescent COVID-19 samples.

In the original analysis: How many nucleated cells were present was estimated from reference gene primer amplification. Clones were read by immunoSEQ multiplex PCR, and TCRdb kept only the in-frame ones, dropping some. V and J calls and clone size are as listed in that table; D and trimming were resolved from the DNA. Of 100,000 or so clones in the sample, roughly 92% were seen once. The germline gives CDR1 SNHLY, CDR2 FYNNEI. The CDR3 length is 17 residues. Trimming removed 6 bases from V and 0 bases from J; junction bases left unmatched: 9. The chain recombines TRBV2 with TRBJ2-1, with 9 bases identical to TRBD2. The sequence was obtained from a man in his fifties with active COVID-19. Material: peripheral blood. In nucleotides, the CDR3 is TGTGCCAGCAGGGCTAGCGGGAAGATCAGCTCCTACAATGAGCAGTTCTTC. Protein: CASRASGKISSYNEQFF.